What follows describes a single T cell receptor beta chain. One end of the junction is discordant with germline, which a read error may explain. Patients included in sequencing had previously demonstrated CD8+CD57+ cell expansion by flow cytometry. Both TCR beta VDJ combination and CDR3 sequence profiling were carried out. Genomic DNA was the template for this profiling. MiXCR, applied by TCRdb to the reads, yields one record per CDR3 protein. The data contain 120,000 or so distinct CDR3 sequences, about 50% of them singletons. The sample originates from a study of CD8+CD57+ T cells in acquired aplastic anemia. Sequenced sample: sorted CD4+, CD8+, or CD8+CD57+ T cells (not recorded which) from PBMCs. The sequence derives from a human donor with aplastic anemia.

Here the CDR3 reads CAITRDYAYNEQFF. The DNA of the CDR3 is TGTGCCATCACCCGGGACTACGCCTACAATGAGCAGTTCTTC. The chain has TRBV10-1 and TRBJ2-1, with 7 nucleotides matching TRBD2. There are 14 residues in the CDR3. In germline, CDR1 is WNHNN, CDR2 SYGVQD (reference sequence).